This T cell receptor beta chain was found in a study of T cell responses to AZD1222 COVID-19 vaccine. As regards this clone: Antigen unknown.

General study results and limits: Among the donors, most were white British and more were female, and clonal diversity was possibly underestimated.

The data were produced by immunoSEQ multiplex PCR, yet TCRdb's version contains in-frame clones alone and is incomplete. The profile covers roughly 150,000 clones, with approximately 93% appearing a single time and approximately 1.2% taken by the ten largest. From germline, CDR1 is MDHEN and CDR2 SYDVKM. The CDR3 covers 12 residues. Trimming pared 6 bases from V and 2 bases from J, leaving 5 bases between. This sample comprised peripheral blood, obtained 28 days after the second AZD1222 dose. This receptor was identified in an adult who received the AZD1222 COVID-19 vaccine. This chain uses TRBV28 with TRBJ1-5; no reliable D call. The DNA for the CDR3 is TGTGCCAGCAGCACAGGCAATCAGCCCCAGCATTTT. The encoded protein is CASSTGNQPQHF.